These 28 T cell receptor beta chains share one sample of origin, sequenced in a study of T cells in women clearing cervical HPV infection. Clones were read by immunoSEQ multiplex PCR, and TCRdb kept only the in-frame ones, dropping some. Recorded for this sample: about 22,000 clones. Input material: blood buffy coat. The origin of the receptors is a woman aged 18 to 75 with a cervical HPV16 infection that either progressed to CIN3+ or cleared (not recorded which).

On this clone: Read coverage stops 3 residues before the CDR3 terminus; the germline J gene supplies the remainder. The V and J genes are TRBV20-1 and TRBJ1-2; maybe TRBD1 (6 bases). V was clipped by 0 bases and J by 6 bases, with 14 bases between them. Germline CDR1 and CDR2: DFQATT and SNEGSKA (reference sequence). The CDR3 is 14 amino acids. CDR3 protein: CSARDSGTPDGYTF. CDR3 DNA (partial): TGCAGTGCTAGAGATTCAGGGACACCGGATGGC.

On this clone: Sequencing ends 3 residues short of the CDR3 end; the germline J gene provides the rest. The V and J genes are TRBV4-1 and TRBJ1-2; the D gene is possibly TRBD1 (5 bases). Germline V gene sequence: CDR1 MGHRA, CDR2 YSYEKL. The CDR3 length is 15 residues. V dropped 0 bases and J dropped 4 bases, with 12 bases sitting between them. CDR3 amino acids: CASSQDQGVIYGYTF. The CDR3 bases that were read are TGCGCCAGCAGCCAAGATCAAGGGGTAATCTATGGC.

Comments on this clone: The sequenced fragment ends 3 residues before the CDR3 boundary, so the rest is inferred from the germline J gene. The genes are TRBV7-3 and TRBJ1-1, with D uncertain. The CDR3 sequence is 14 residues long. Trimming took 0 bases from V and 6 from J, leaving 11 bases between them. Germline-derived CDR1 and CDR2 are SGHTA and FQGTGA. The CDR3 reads CASSLTPSAAEAFF. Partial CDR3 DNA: TGTGCCAGCAGCTTAACCCCCTCTGCGGCTGAA.

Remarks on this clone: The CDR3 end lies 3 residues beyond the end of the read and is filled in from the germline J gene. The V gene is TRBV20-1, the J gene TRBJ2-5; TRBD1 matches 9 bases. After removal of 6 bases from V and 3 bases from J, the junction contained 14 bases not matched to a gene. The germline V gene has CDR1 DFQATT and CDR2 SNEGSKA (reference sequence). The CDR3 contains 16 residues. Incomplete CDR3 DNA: TGCAGTGCCGAAAAACCGGACGGGACAGGGAAAGAGACC. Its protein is CSAEKPDGTGKET. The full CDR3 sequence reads CSAEKPDGTGKETQYF.

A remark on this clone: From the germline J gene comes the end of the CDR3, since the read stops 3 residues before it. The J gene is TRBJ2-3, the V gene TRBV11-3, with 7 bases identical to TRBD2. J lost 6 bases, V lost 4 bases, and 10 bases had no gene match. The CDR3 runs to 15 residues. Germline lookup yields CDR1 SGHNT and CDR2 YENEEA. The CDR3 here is CASSSGREFGDTQYF. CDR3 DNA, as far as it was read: TGTGCCAGCAGCTCAGGGAGGGAGTTCGGTGATACG.

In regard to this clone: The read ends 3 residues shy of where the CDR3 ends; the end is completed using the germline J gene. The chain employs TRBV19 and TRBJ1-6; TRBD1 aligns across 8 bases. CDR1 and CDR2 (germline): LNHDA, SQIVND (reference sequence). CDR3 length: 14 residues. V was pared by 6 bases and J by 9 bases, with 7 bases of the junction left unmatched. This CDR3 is CASSPHDRGSPLHF. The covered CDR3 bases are TGTGCCAGTAGCCCACACGACAGGGGTTCACCC.

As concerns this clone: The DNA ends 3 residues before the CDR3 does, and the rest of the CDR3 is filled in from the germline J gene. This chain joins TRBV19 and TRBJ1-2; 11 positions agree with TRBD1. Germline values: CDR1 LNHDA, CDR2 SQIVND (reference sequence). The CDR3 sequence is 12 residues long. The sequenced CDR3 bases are TGTGCCAGTGGGACAGGGGGAAATGAC. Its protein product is CASGTGGND. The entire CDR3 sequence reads CASGTGGNDYTF.

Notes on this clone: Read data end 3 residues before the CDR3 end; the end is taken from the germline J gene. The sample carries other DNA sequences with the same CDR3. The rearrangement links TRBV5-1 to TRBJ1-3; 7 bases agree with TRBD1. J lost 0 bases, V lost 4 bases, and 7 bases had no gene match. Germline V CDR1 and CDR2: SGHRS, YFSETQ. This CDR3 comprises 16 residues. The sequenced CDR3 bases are TGCGCCAGCAGCGAAACGGGACAGAGCTCTGGAAACACC. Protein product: CASSETGQSSGNT. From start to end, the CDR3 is CASSETGQSSGNTIYF.

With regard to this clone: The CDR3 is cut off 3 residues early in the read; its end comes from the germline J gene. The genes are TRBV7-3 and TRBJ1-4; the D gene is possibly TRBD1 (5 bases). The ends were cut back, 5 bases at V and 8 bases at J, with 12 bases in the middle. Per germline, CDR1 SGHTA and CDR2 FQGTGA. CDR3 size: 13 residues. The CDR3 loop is CASSRGYKEKLFF. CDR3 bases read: TGTGCCAGCAGCCGGGGGTATAAGGAAAAA.

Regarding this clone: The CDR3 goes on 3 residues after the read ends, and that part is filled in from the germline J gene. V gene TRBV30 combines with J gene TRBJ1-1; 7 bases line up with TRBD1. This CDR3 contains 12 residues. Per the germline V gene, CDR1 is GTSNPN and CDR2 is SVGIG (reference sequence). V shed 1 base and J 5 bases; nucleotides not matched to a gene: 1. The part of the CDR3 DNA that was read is TGTGCCTGGAGTGGACAGGGAACTGAA. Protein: CAWSGQGTE. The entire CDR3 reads CAWSGQGTEAFF.

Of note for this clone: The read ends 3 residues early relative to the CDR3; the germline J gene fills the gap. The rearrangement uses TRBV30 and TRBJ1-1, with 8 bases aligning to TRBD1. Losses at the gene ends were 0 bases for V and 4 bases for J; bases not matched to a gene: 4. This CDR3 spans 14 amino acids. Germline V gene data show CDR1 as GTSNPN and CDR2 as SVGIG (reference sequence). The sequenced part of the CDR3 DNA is TGTGCCTGGAGTGTACGAGACAGGGGCACTGAA. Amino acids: CAWSVRDRGTE. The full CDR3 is CAWSVRDRGTEAFF.

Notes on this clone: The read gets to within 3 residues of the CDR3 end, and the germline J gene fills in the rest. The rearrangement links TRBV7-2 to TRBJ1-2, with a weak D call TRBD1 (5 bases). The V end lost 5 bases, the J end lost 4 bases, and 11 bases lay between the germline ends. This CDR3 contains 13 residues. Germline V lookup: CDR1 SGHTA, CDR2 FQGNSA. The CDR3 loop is CASSLRDTYGYTF. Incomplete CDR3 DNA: TGTGCCAGCAGCCTCAGGGATACCTATGGC.

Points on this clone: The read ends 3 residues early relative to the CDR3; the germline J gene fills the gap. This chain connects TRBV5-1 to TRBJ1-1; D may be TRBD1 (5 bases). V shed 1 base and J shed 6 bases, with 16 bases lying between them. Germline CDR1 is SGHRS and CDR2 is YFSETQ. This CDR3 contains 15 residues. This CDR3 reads CASSLFQNRPAEAFF. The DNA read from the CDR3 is TGCGCCAGCAGCTTGTTCCAGAACAGGCCTGCTGAA.

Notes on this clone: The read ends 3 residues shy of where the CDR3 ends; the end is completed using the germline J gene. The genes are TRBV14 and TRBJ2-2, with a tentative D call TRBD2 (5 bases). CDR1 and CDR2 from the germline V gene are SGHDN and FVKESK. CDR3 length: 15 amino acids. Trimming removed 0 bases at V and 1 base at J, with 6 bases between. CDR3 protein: CASSQEAVNTGELFF. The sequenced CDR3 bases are TGTGCCAGCAGCCAAGAAGCGGTGAACACCGGGGAG. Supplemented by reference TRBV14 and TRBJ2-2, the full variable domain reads EAGVTQFPSHSVIEKGQTVTLRCDPISGHDNLYWYRRVMGKEIKFLLHFVKESKQDESGMPNNRFLAERTGGTYSTLKVQPAELEDSGVYFCASSQEAVNTGELFFGEGSRLTVL.

The CDR3 reads CATSRDRLVVNIQYF. The DNA read from the CDR3 is TGTGCCACCAGCAGAGATCGACTAGTGGTAAACATT. This sequence joins TRBV15 and TRBJ2-4; D may be TRBD2 (6 bases). From the germline J gene comes the end of the CDR3, since the read stops 3 residues before it. Germline V gene data show CDR1 as LNHNV and CDR2 as YYDKDF (reference sequence). V lost 0 bases, J lost 6 bases, and 12 bases lay in between. The CDR3 has 15 residues.

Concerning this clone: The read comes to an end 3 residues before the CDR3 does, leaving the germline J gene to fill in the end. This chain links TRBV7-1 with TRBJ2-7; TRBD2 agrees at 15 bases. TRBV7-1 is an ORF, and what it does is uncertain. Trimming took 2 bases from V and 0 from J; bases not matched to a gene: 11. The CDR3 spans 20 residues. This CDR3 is CASSSHRGLAGGLGSYEQYF. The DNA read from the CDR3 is TGTGCCAGCAGCTCACACAGGGGACTAGCGGGAGGATTGGGCTCCTACGAG.

CDR3 sequence: CSALTGPYSNQPQYF. CDR3 DNA, as far as it was read: TGCAGTGCCCTTACAGGGCCTTATAGCAATCAGCCG. The genes are TRBV20-1 and TRBJ2-3, with D possibly TRBD1 on 6 matching bases. The CDR3 end is not reached by the read, which stops 3 residues before it; the germline J gene fills it in. The length of the CDR3 is 15 residues. Germline values: CDR1 DFQATT, CDR2 SNEGSKA (reference sequence).

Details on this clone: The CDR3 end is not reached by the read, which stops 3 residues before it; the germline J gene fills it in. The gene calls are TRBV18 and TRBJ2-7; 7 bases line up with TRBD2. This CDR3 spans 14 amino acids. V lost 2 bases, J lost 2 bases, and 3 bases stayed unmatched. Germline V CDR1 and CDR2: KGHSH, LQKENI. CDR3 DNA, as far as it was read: TGTGCCAGCTCACCATCAGGACTAGCCTACGAG. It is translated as CASSPSGLAYE. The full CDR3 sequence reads CASSPSGLAYEQYF.

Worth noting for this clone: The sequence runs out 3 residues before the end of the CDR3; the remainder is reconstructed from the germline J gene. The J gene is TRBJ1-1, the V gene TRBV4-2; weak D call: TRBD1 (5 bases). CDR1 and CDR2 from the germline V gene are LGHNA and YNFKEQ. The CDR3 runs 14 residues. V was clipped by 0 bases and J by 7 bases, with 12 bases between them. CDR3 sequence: CASSQDGGVSEAFF. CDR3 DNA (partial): TGTGCCAGCAGCCAAGATGGAGGGGTAAGTGAA.

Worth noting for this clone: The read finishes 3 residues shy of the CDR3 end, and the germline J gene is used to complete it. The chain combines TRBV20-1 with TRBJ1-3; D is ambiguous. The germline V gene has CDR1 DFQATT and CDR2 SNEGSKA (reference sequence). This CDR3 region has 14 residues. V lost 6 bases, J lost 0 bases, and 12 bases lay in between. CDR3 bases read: TGCAGTGCAATAAGGCCTTACTCTGGAAACACC. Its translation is CSAIRPYSGNT. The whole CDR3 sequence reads CSAIRPYSGNTIYF.

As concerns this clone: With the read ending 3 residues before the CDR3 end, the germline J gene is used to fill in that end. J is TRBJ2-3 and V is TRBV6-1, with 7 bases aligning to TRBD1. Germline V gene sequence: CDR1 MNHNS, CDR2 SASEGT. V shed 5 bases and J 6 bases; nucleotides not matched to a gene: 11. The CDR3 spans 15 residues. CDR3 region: CASSQGDSIYDTQYF. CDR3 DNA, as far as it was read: TGTGCCAGCAGTCAAGGGGACAGCATCTACGATACG.

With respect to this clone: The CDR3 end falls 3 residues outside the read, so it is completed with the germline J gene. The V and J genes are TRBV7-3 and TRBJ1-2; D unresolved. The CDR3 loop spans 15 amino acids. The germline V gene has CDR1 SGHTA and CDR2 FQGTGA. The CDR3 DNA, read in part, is TGTGCCAGCAGCGTCGTAGCGGGAGGGCTCAGTGAC. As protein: CASSVVAGGLSD. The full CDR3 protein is CASSVVAGGLSDYTF.

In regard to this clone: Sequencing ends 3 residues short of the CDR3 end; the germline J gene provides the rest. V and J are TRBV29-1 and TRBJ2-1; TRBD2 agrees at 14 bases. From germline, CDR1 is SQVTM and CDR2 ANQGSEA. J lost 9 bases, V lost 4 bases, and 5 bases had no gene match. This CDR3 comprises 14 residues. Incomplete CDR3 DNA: TGCAGCGTTGGACTAGCGGGGGGGGCGGGTGAG. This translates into CSVGLAGGAGE. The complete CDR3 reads CSVGLAGGAGEQFF.

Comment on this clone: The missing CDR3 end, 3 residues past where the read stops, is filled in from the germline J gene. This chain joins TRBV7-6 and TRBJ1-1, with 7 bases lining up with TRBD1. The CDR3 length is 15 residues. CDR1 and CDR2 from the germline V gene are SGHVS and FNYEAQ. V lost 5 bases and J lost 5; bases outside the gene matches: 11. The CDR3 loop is CASSRYRQGGTEAFF. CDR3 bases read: TGTGCCAGCAGCCGTTATAGACAGGGTGGTACTGAA.

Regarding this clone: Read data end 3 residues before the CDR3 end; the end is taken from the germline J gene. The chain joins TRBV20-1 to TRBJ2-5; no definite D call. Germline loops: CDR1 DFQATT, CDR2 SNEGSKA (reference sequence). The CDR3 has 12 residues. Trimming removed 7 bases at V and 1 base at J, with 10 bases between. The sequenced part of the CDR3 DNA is TGCAGTGTCCTAAACCGCCAAGAGACC. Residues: CSVLNRQET. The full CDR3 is CSVLNRQETQYF.

The chain's CDR3 is CSARVGRGIYSNTGELFF. The covered CDR3 bases are TGCAGTGCTAGAGTAGGCAGGGGGATCTATTCGAACACCGGGGAG. The chain is built from TRBV20-1 and TRBJ2-2, with 7 bases aligning to TRBD1. The read stops 3 residues short of the end of the CDR3; the missing end is completed from the germline J gene. The CDR3 is 18 residues long. V dropped 1 base and J dropped 0; count of bases not matched to a gene: 11. Germline V lookup: CDR1 DFQATT, CDR2 SNEGSKA (reference sequence).

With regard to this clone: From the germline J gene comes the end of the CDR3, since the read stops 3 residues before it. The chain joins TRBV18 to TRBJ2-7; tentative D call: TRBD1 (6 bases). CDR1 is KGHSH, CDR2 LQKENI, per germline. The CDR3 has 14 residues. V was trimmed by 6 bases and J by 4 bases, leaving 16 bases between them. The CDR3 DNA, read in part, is TGTGCCAGCTCTCCCTTCGGACAGCAGTACGAG. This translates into CASSPFGQQYE. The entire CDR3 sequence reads CASSPFGQQYEQYF.

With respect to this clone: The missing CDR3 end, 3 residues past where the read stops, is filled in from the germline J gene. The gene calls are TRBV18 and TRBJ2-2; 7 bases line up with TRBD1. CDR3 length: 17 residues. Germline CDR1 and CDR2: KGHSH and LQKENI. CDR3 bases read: TGTGCCAGCTCACCCCGGACAGGAGCAGGAGCTAATGAAAAG. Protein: CASSPRTGAGANEK. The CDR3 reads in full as CASSPRTGAGANEKLFF.